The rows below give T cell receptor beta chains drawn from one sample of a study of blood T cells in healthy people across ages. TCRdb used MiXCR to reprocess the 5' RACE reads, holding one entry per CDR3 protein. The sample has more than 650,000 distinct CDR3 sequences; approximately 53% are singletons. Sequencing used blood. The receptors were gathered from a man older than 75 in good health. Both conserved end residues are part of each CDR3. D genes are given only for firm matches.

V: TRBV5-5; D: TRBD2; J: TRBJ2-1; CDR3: CASSSTSASDEQFF
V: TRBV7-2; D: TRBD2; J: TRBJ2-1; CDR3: CASSRTIAGGVALSYNEQFF
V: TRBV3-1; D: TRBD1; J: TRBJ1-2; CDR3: CASSKGAGGTSYGYTF
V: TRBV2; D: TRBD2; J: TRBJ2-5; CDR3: CASVLAGGKGTQYF
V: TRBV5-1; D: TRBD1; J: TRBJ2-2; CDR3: CASSAGQGAGELFF
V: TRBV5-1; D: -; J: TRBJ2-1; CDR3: CASSTGGLSGDEQFF
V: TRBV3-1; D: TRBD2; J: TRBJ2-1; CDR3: CASSQGISGKNEQFF
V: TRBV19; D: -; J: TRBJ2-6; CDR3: CASSMAPGGANVLTF
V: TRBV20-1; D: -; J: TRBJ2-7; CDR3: CSAKGPTSYEQYF
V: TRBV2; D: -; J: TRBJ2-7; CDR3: CASSAGYEQYF
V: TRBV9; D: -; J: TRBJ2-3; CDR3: CASSVVGTEFSTDTQYF
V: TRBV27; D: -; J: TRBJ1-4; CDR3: CASRRGEYEKLFF
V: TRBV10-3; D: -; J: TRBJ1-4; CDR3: CAISAGEEKLFF
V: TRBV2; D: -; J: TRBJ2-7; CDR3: CASSELQEIEQYF
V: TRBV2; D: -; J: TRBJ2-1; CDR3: CASSRRDNEQFF
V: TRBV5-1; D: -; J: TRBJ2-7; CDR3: CASSLEGRYEQYF
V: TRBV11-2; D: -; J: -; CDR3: CASSPSGIYEQYF